The source of this TCR beta chain is a study of PD-1 blockade in classical Hodgkin lymphoma. CDR3 length: 14 amino acids. Trimming cost V 10 bases and J 8 bases, with 21 bases left between them. The germline V gene has CDR1 WSHSY and CDR2 SAAADI. Indicated time point: cycle 4 day 1 (C4D1), after about 6 weeks of nivolumab. Autologous stem cell transplantation was followed by relapse in every patient, and brentuximab vedotin exposure varied. Repertoires were generated with immunoSEQ multiplex PCR, while TCRdb's copy carries only in-frame clones and drops some. The sample holds about 20,000 clones, 60% to 75% seen once.

The chain has TRBV10-2 and TRBJ2-1; D might be TRBD2 (5 bases). The sample was peripheral blood mononuclear cells (PBMCs), taken before the fourth cycle of nivolumab. The source of this sequence is a human donor with classical Hodgkin lymphoma. The CDR3 spells CATREGSVGYEQFF. DNA of the CDR3: TGCGCCACTCGGGAAGGTTCCGTAGGCTATGAGCAGTTCTTC.